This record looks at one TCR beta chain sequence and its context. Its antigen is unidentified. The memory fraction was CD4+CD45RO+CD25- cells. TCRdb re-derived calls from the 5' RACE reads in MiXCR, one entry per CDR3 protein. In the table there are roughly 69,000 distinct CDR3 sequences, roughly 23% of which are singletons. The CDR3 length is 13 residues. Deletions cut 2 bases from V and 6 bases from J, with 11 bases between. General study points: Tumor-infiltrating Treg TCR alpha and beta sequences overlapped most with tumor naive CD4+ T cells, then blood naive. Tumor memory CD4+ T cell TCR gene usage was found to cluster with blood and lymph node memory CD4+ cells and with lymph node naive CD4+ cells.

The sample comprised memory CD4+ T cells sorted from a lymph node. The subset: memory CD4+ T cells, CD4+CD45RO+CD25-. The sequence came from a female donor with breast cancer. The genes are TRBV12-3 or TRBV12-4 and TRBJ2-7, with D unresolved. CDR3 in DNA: TGTGCCAGCAGTTTAACGGGCACCTGCGAGCAGTACTTC. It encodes CASSLTGTCEQYF.